The 14 T cell receptor beta chains below were found in one sample sequenced in a study of blood T cell repertoires in COVID-19. Generated by immunoSEQ multiplex PCR, the TCRdb table keeps only in-frame clones and is missing some. The table includes 110,000 or so clones, less than 90% detected once. The sample consisted of peripheral blood. The receptors here all came from a man aged 70 or older who had recovered from COVID-19.

The chain has TRBV7-2 and TRBJ2-5; tentative D call: TRBD1 (5 bases). Germline assignment: CDR1 SGHTA and CDR2 FQGNSA. Deletions cut 3 bases from V and 5 bases from J, with 13 bases between. This CDR3 contains 14 residues. The CDR3 is CASSFPQVLETQYF. The CDR3 DNA sequence: TGTGCCAGCAGCTTTCCACAGGTTTTGGAGACCCAGTACTTC.

The CDR3 nucleotides are TGTGCCACCAGCTCGATTTACCCAGGCGGGGAGCTGTTTTTT. Amino acid sequence: CATSSIYPGGELFF. V is TRBV24-1 and J is TRBJ2-2; D remains ambiguous. V was trimmed by 7 bases and J by 7 bases, leaving 15 bases between them. The CDR3 is made up of 14 amino acids. CDR1 and CDR2 (germline): KGHDR, SFDVKD.

The V and J genes are TRBV6-5 and TRBJ2-7, with D possibly TRBD1 on 5 matching bases. The V end was cut by 2 bases, the J end by 1 base, with 6 bases between. The CDR3 has 13 amino acids. The germline gives CDR1 MNHEY, CDR2 SVGAGI. Written as DNA, the CDR3 is TGTGCCAGCAGTTACGCAGGGTCCTACGAGCAGTACTTC. Residues: CASSYAGSYEQYF.

The J gene is TRBJ1-4, the V gene TRBV5-1; D uncertain. CDR1 and CDR2 from the germline V gene are SGHRS and YFSETQ. This CDR3 region has 14 residues. The V end lost 2 bases, the J end lost 10 bases, and 15 bases lay between the germline ends. The DNA of the CDR3 is TGCGCCAGCAGCTTAACACTGGAGGGATCAAAACTGTTTTTT. Translated: CASSLTLEGSKLFF. The whole variable domain, filled in from reference TRBV5-1 and TRBJ1-4, reads KAGVTQTPRYLIKTRGQQVTLSCSPISGHRSVSWYQQTPGQGLQFLFEYFSETQRNKGNFPGRFSGRQFSNSRSEMNVSTLELGDSALYLCASSLTLEGSKLFFGSGTQLSVL.

This clone has a single count. CDR3 in amino acids: CASSLEKGTQYF. CDR3 bases: TGTGCCAGCAGCTTAGAGAAGGGGACGCAGTATTTT. V and J are TRBV11-3 and TRBJ2-3, with D perhaps matching TRBD1 (5 bases). With 0 bases removed from V and 9 bases from J, the gap between germline ends came to 7 bases. This CDR3 has 12 residues. The germline V gene has CDR1 SGHNT and CDR2 YENEEA. The variable domain in full, with the rest retrieved from reference TRBV11-3 and TRBJ2-3, is EAGVVQSPRYKIIEKKQPVAFWCNPISGHNTLYWYLQNLGQGPELLIRYENEEAVDDSQLPKDRFSAERLKGVDSTLKIQPAELGDSAVYLCASSLEKGTQYFGPGTRLTVL.

This sequence joins TRBV7-3 and TRBJ1-5; 7 nucleotides align to TRBD1. The CDR3 spans 13 residues. Germline V gives CDR1 SGHTA, CDR2 FQGTGA. The J segment lost 5 bases and the V segment lost 2 bases, leaving 0 bases of the junction unmatched. As DNA, the CDR3 is TGTGCCAGCAGCTTAGACAGGGATCAGCCCCAGCATTTT. Encoded protein: CASSLDRDQPQHF.

This clone was observed a handful of times. V is TRBV2 and J is TRBJ2-7; the D gene is possibly TRBD1 (6 bases). The V gene lost 8 bases and the J gene lost 2 bases, with 10 bases spanning the gap. CDR3 size: 12 residues. Germline CDR1 and CDR2: SNHLY and FYNNEI. Written as DNA, the CDR3 is TGTGCCAGCGTAGCAGGGGCCTACGAGCAGTACTTC. Encoded protein: CASVAGAYEQYF.

The chain carries TRBV28 and TRBJ1-4; D gene uncertain. V lost 8 bases, J lost 4 bases, and 5 bases lay in between. CDR1 is MDHEN and CDR2 is SYDVKM in the germline V gene. This CDR3 spans 11 amino acids. The CDR3 DNA sequence: TGTGCCAGCCGGGGTAATGAAAAACTGTTTTTT. Translating it yields CASRGNEKLFF.

The chain joins TRBV11-2 to TRBJ2-7, with D possibly TRBD1 on 5 matching bases. Trimming took 2 bases from V and 5 from J, leaving 16 bases between them. Germline CDR1 and CDR2: SGHAT and FQNNGV. The length of the CDR3 is 15 residues. The chain's CDR3 is CASSLQGLGSNEQYF. Written as DNA, the CDR3 is TGTGCCAGCAGCTTACAGGGCCTGGGATCTAACGAGCAGTACTTC.

This rearrangement joins TRBV9 to TRBJ1-1; 9 positions agree with TRBD1. This CDR3 contains 13 residues. The ends lost 3 bases at V and 7 bases at J; junction bases unmatched: 4. Germline assignment: CDR1 SGDLS and CDR2 YYNGEE. CDR3 region: CASSGSGQGEAFF. The CDR3 coding sequence is TGTGCCAGCAGCGGATCGGGACAGGGTGAAGCTTTCTTT.

This clone was counted a few times. This chain links TRBV28 with TRBJ1-6, with D tentatively TRBD1 (5 bases). Trimming left V 6 bases short and J 9 bases short, with 9 bases between. There are 12 residues in the CDR3. Germline-derived CDR1 and CDR2 are MDHEN and SYDVKM. The CDR3 bases are TGTGCCAGCAGAGCAGGGTTTTCACCCCTCCACTTT. Translating gives CASRAGFSPLHF.

The chain joins TRBV5-6 to TRBJ2-3, with 8 positions matching TRBD1. J gave up 0 bases and V 4 bases, and 7 bases lay outside the gene matches. This CDR3 comprises 16 residues. The germline gives CDR1 SGHDT, CDR2 YYEEEE. CDR3: CASSEAGTGSTDTQYF. The CDR3 region has the DNA TGTGCCAGCAGCGAGGCCGGGACAGGAAGCACAGATACGCAGTATTTT.

The chain couples TRBV20-1 to TRBJ1-2; D is uncertain. This CDR3 region has 14 residues. The V and J ends lost 3 bases and 7 bases respectively, with 18 bases between them. Per germline, CDR1 DFQATT and CDR2 SNEGSKA (reference sequence). This CDR3 reads CSASLDGSGGGYTF. CDR3 coding DNA: TGCAGTGCTAGTCTAGACGGCTCCGGAGGTGGCTACACCTTC.

This clone is medium-sized within its sample. The gene calls are TRBV29-1 and TRBJ1-2, with TRBD1 matching over 12 bases. CDR3 length: 15 amino acids. J gave up 4 bases and V 4 bases, and 7 bases lay outside the gene matches. Germline loops: CDR1 SQVTM, CDR2 ANQGSEA. CDR3 nucleotide sequence: TGCAGCGTTGTTCTGGGACAGGGGGCAAGCTATGGCTACACCTTC. Its translation: CSVVLGQGASYGYTF.